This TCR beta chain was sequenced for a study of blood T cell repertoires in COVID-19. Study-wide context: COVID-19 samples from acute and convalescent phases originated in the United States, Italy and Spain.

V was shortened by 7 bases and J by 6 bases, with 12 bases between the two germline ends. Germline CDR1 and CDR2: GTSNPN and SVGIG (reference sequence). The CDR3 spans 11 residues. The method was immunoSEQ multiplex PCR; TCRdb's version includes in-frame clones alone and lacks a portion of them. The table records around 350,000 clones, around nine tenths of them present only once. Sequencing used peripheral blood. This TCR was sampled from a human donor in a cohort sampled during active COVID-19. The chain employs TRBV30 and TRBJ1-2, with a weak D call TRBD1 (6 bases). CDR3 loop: CAYEGGDGYTF. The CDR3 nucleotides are TGTGCCTACGAAGGGGGAGATGGCTACACCTTC. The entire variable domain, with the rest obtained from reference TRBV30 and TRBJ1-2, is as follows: SQTIHQWPATLVQPVGSPLSLECTVEGTSNPNLYWYRQAAGRGLQLLFYSVGIGQISSEVPQNLSASRPQDRQFILSSKKLLLSDSGFYLCAYEGGDGYTFGSGTRLTVV.